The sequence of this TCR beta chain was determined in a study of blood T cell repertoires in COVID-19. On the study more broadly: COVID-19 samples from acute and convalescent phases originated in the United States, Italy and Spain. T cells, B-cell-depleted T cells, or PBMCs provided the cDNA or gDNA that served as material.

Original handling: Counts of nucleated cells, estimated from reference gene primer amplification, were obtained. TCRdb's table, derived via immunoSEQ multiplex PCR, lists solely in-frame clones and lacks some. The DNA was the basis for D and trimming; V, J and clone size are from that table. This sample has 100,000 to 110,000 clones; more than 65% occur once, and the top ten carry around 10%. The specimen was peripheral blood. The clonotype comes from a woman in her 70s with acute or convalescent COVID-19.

The CDR3 is CSVGSLTGQGSTEAFF. DNA of the CDR3: TGCAGCGTTGGAAGCCTGACCGGACAGGGGAGCACTGAAGCTTTCTTT. The chain has TRBV29-1 and TRBJ1-1; 9 bases align to TRBD1. From germline, CDR1 is SQVTM and CDR2 ANQGSEA. The CDR3 extends over 16 amino acids. J was trimmed by 4 bases and V by 4 bases; bases with no gene match: 13. The entire variable domain, with the rest obtained from reference TRBV29-1 and TRBJ1-1, is as follows: SAVISQKPSRDICQRGTSLTIQCQVDSQVTMMFWYRQQPGQSLTLIATANQGSEATYESGFVIDKFPISRPNLTFSTLTVSNMSPEDSSIYLCSVGSLTGQGSTEAFFGQGTRLTVV.